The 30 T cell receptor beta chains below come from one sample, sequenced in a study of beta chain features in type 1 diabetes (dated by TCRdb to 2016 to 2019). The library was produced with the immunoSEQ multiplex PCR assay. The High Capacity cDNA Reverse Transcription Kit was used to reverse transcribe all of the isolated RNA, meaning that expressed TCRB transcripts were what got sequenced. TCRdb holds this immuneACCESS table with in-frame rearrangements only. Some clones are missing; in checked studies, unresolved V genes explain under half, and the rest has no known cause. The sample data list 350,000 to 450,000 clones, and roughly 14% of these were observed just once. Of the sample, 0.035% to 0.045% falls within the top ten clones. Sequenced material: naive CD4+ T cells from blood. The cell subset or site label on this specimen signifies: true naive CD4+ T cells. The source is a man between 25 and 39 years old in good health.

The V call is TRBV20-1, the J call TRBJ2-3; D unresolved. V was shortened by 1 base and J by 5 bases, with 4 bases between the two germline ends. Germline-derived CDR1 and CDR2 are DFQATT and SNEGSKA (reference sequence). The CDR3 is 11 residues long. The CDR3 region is CSARVLDTQYF. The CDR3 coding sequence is TGCAGTGCTAGAGTACTAGATACGCAGTATTTT.

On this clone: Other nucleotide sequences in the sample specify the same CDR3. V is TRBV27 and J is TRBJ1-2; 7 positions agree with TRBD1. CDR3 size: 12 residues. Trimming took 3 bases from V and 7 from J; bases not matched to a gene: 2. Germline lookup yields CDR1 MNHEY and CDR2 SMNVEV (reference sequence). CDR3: CASSFRGSGYTF. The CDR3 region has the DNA TGTGCCAGCAGTTTCAGGGGGAGTGGCTACACCTTC.

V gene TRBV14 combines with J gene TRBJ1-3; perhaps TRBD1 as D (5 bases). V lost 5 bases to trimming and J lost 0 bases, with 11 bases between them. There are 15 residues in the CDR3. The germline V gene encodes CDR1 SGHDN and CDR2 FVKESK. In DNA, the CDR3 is TGTGCCAGCAGCATTGGGACTGACTCTGGAAACACCATATATTTT. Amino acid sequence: CASSIGTDSGNTIYF.

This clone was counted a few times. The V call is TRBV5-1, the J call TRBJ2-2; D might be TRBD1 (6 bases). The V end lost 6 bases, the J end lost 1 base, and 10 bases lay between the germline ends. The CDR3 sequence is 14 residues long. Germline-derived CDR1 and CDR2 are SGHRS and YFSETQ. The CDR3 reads CASTGTMNTGELFF. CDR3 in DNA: TGCGCCAGCACCGGGACAATGAACACCGGGGAGCTGTTTTTT.

The DNA for the CDR3 is TGTGCCAGCAGACACATTACCCCGGGGGACTATGGCTACACCTTC. As protein: CASRHITPGDYGYTF. The chain combines TRBV16 with TRBJ1-2; possibly TRBD1 for D (5 bases). V was trimmed by 6 bases and J by 3 bases, leaving 17 bases between them. The CDR3 has 15 amino acids. Germline-derived CDR1 and CDR2 are KGHSY and FQNENV.

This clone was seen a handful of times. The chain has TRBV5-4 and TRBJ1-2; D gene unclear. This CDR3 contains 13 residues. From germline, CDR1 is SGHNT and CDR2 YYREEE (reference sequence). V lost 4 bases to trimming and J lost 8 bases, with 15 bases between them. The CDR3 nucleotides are TGTGCCAGCAGCCTCCCTGAGGGAGGGGGCTACACCTTC. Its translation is CASSLPEGGGYTF. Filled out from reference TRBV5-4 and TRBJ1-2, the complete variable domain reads ETGVTQSPTHLIKTRGQQVTLRCSSQSGHNTVSWYQQALGQGPQFIFQYYREEENGRGNFPPRFSGLQFPNYSSELNVNALELDDSALYLCASSLPEGGGYTFGSGTRLTVV.

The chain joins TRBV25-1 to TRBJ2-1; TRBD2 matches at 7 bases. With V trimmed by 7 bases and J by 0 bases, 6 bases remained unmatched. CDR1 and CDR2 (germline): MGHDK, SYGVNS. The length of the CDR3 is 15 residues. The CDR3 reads CASTSGGSSYNEQFF. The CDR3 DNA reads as TGTGCCAGCACTAGCGGAGGGAGCTCCTACAATGAGCAGTTCTTC.

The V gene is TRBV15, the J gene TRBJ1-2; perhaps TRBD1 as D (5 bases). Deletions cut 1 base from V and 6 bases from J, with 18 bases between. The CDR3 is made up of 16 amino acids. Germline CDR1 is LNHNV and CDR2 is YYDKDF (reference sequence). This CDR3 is CATSRARDQVFNGYTF. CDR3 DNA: TGTGCCACCAGCAGAGCCAGGGATCAGGTGTTTAATGGCTACACCTTC.

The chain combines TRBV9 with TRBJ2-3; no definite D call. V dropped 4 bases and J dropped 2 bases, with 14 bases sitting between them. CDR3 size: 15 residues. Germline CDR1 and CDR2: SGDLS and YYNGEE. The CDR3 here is CASSLRSVHTDTQYF. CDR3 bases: TGTGCCAGCAGCCTAAGATCCGTTCACACAGATACGCAGTATTTT.

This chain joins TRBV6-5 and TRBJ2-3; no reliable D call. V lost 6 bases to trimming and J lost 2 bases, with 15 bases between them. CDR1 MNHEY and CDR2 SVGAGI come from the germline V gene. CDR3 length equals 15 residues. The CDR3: CASSPLEDLTDTQYF. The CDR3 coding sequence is TGTGCCAGCAGCCCCCTCGAGGACCTCACAGATACGCAGTATTTT.

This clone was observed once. The CDR3 protein is CASSPRTSKETQYF. The CDR3 nucleotides are TGTGCCAGCAGCCCTCGGACTAGCAAAGAGACCCAGTACTTC. The V gene is TRBV9, the J gene TRBJ2-5; 8 positions agree with TRBD2. Per the germline V gene, CDR1 is SGDLS and CDR2 is YYNGEE. Unmatched junction bases numbered 5, after V lost 4 bases and J lost 3 bases. The CDR3 has 14 residues.

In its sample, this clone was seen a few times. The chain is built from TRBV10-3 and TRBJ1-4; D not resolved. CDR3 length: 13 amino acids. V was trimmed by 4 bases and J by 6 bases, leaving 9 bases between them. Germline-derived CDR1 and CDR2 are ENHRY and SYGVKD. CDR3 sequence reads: CAISGEWDEKLFF. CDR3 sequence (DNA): TGTGCCATCAGTGGAGAGTGGGATGAAAAACTGTTTTTT.

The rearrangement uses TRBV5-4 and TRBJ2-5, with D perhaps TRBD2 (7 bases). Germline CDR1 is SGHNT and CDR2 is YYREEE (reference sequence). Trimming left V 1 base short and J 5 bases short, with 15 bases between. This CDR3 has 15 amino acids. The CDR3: CASSLPGTGGETQYF. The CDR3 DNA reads TGTGCCAGCAGCTTGCCCGGGACGGGGGGCGAGACCCAGTACTTC.

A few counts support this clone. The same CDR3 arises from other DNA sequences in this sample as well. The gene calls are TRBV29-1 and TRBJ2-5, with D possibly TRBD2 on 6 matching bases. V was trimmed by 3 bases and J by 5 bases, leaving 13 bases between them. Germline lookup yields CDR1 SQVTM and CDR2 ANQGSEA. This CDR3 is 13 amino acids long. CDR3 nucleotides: TGCAGCGTTGATAACAGTGGGGGGGAGACCCAGTACTTC. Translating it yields CSVDNSGGETQYF. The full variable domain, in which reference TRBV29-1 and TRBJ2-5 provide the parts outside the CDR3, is SAVISQKPSRDICQRGTSLTIQCQVDSQVTMMFWYRQQPGQSLTLIATANQGSEATYESGFVIDKFPISRPNLTFSTLTVSNMSPEDSSIYLCSVDNSGGETQYFGPGTRLLVL.

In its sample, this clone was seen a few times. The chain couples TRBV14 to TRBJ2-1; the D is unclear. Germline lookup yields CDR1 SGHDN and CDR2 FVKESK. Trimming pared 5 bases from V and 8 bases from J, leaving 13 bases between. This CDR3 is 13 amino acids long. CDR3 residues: CASSLHLTYEQFF. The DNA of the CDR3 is TGTGCCAGCAGCTTGCACTTGACGTATGAGCAGTTCTTC.

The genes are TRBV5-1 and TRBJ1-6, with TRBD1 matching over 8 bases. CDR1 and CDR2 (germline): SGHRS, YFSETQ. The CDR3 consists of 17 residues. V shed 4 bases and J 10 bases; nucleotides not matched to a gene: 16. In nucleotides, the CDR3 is TGCGCCAGCAGCCCAACTCCGGCCACAGGGGGTAGGTCACCCCTCCACTTT. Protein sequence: CASSPTPATGGRSPLHF.

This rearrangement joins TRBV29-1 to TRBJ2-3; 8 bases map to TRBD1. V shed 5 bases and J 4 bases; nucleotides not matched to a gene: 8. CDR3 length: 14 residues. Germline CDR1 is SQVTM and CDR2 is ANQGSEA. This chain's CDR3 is CSVKYRGMADTQYF. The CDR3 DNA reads TGCAGCGTTAAATACAGGGGGATGGCAGATACGCAGTATTTT.

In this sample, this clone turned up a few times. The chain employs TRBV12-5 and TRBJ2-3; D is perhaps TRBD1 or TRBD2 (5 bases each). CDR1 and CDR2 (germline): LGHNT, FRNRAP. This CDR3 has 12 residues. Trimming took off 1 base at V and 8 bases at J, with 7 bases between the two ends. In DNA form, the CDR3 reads TGTGCTAGTGGTTTGGAGGGGACTACGCAGTATTTT. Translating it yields CASGLEGTTQYF. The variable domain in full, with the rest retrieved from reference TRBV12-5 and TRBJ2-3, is DARVTQTPRHKVTEMGQEVTMRCQPILGHNTVFWYRQTMMQGLELLAYFRNRAPLDDSGMPKDRFSAEMPDATLATLKIQPSEPRDSAVYFCASGLEGTTQYFGPGTRLTVL.

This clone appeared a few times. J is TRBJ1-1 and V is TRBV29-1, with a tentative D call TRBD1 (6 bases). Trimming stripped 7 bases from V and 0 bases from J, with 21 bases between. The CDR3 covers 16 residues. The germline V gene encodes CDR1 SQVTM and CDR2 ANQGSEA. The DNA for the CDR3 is TGCAGCGCCCGCCCCACAGGGACTGGGATGAACACTGAAGCTTTCTTT. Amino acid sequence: CSARPTGTGMNTEAFF.

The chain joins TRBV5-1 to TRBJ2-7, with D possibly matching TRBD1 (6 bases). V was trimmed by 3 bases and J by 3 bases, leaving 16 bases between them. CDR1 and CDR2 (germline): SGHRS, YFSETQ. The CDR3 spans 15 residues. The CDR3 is CASSSVTQGYYEQYF. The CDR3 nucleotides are TGCGCCAGCAGCTCGGTCACGCAGGGGTACTACGAGCAGTACTTC.

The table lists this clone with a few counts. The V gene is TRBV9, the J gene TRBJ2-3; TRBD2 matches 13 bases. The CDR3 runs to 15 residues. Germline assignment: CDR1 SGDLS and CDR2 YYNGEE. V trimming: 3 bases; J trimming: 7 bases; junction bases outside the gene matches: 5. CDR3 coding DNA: TGTGCCAGCAGCGCTACTAGCGGGGGGGCTTATACGCAGTATTTT. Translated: CASSATSGGAYTQYF.

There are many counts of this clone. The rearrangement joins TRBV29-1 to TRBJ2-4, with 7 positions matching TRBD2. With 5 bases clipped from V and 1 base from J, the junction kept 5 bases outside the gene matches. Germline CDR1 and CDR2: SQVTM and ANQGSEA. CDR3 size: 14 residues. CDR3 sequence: CSVSAGNAKNIQYF. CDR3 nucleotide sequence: TGCAGCGTTTCAGCGGGAAACGCCAAAAACATTCAGTACTTC. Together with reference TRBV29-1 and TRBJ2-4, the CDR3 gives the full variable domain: SAVISQKPSRDICQRGTSLTIQCQVDSQVTMMFWYRQQPGQSLTLIATANQGSEATYESGFVIDKFPISRPNLTFSTLTVSNMSPEDSSIYLCSVSAGNAKNIQYFGAGTRLSVL.

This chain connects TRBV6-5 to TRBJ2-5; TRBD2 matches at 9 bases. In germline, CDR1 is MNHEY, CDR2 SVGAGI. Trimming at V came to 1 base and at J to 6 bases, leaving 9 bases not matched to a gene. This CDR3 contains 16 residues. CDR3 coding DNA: TGTGCCAGCAGTTACTATCTAGCGGGGATGGGGAAGACCCAGTACTTC. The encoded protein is CASSYYLAGMGKTQYF.

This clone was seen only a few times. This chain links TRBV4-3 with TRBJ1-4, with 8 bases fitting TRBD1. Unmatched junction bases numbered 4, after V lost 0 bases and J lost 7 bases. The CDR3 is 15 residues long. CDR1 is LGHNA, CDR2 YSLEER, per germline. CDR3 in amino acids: CASSQDQGAGEKLFF. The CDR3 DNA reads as TGCGCCAGCAGCCAAGATCAGGGGGCAGGTGAAAAACTGTTTTTT.

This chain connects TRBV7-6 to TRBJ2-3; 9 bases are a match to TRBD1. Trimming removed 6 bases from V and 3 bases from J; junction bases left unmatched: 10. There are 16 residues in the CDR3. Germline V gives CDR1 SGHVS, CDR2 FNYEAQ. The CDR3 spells CASREQTGGRTDTQYF. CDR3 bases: TGTGCCAGCAGGGAACAGACAGGGGGGCGGACAGATACGCAGTATTTT.

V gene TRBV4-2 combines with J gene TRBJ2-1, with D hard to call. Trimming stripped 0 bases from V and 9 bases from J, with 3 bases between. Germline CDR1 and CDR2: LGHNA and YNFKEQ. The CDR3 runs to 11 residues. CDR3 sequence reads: CASSQDGEQFF. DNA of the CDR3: TGTGCCAGCAGCCAAGATGGTGAGCAGTTCTTC.

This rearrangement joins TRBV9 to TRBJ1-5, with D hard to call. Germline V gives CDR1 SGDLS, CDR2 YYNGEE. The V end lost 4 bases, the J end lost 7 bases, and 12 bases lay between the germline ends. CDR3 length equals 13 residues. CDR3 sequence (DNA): TGTGCCAGCAGCTCCAGTTCCGGGCAGCCCCAGCATTTT. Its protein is CASSSSSGQPQHF.

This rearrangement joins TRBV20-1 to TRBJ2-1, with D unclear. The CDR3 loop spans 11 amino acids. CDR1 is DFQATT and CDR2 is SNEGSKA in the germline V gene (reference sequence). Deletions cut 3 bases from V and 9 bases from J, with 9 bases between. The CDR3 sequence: CSARADGEQFF. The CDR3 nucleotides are TGCAGTGCTAGGGCCGACGGTGAGCAGTTCTTC.

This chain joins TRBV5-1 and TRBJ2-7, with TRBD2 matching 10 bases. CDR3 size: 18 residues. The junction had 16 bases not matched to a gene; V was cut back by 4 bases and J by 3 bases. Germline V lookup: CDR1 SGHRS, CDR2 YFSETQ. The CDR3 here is CASSPGLVPLAGVYEQYV. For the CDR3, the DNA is TGCGCCAGCAGCCCGGGACTTGTACCGCTAGCGGGAGTCTACGAGCAGTACGTC.

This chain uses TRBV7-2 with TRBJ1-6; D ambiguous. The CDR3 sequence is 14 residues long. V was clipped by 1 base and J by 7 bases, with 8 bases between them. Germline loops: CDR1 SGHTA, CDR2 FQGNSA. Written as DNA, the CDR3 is TGTGCCAGCAGCTTAGACACTAAGAATTCACCCCTCCACTTT. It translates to CASSLDTKNSPLHF. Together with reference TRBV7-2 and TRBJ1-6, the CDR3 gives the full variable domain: GAGVSQSPSNKVTEKGKDVELRCDPISGHTALYWYRQSLGQGLEFLIYFQGNSAPDKSGLPSDRFSAERTGGSVSTLTIQRTQQEDSAVYLCASSLDTKNSPLHFGNGTRLTVT.